One sample yielded the 27 T cell receptor beta chains listed below, sequenced in a study of control samples from healthy donors and cancer patients. Libraries were prepared by immunoSEQ multiplex PCR; TCRdb keeps only in-frame clonotypes and omits some of them. The repertoire holds around 120,000 clones, with about 91% as singletons. The sample consisted of blood. Receptors originate from a middle-aged man in good health.

As concerns this clone: One end of the junction fails to match germline, which may point to a read error. The chain has TRBV5-4 and TRBJ1-2, with 8 bases fitting TRBD1. The CDR3 is made up of 15 amino acids. Germline V lookup: CDR1 SGHNT, CDR2 YYREEE (reference sequence). In DNA form, the CDR3 reads TGTGCCGGCAGCGGGGACAGGCGGGCTAACTATGGCTACACCTTC. Encoded protein: CAGSGDRRANYGYTF.

This chain connects TRBV4-1 to TRBJ2-7; 10 bases match TRBD2. Losses at the gene ends were 2 bases for V and 3 bases for J; bases not matched to a gene: 7. CDR1 is MGHRA, CDR2 YSYEKL, per germline. This CDR3 has 16 amino acids. The CDR3: CASSQNSGGPYYEQYF. The CDR3 nucleotides are TGCGCCAGCAGCCAAAATAGCGGGGGGCCCTACTACGAGCAGTACTTC.

This clone came up once. The chain combines TRBV4-2 with TRBJ2-5, with 13 bases aligning to TRBD2. Trimming took 4 bases from V and 2 from J; bases not matched to a gene: 7. The CDR3 totals 17 residues. The germline V gene has CDR1 LGHNA and CDR2 YNFKEQ. In DNA form, the CDR3 reads TGTGCCAGCAGCCGAGGGACTAGCGGGGCCTCACAAGAGACCCAGTACTTC. Its translation is CASSRGTSGASQETQYF.

The V call is TRBV9, the J call TRBJ1-5, with D possibly being TRBD1 (6 bases). The CDR3 has 17 amino acids. The germline V gene encodes CDR1 SGDLS and CDR2 YYNGEE. V was pared by 4 bases and J by 4 bases, with 21 bases between. Written as DNA, the CDR3 is TGTGCCAGCAGCCCCTCTCCCGGGGGCTTTGGGAATCAGCCCCAGCATTTT. Its translation: CASSPSPGGFGNQPQHF.

Concerning this clone itself: This sample also contains other DNA sequences that code for the same CDR3. The rearrangement links TRBV5-1 to TRBJ2-3; 7 bases are a match to TRBD1. This CDR3 has 15 amino acids. Losses at the gene ends were 4 bases for V and 0 bases for J; bases not matched to a gene: 5. Germline V lookup: CDR1 SGHRS, CDR2 YFSETQ. The CDR3 DNA is TGCGCCAGCAGCCTGGACAGGACTAGCACAGATACGCAGTATTTT. Amino acid sequence: CASSLDRTSTDTQYF.

V usage is TRBV4-1 and J usage is TRBJ2-5; 8 positions match TRBD2. Trimming removed 4 bases from V and 1 base from J; junction bases left unmatched: 2. Germline V CDR1 and CDR2: MGHRA, YSYEKL. The CDR3 covers 14 residues. For the CDR3, the DNA is TGCGCCAGCAGCCTGACTAGCGTCCAAGAGACCCAGTACTTC. Amino acid sequence: CASSLTSVQETQYF.

This rearrangement joins TRBV10-2 to TRBJ2-3; 8 bases match TRBD2. Germline V gives CDR1 WSHSY, CDR2 SAAADI. The CDR3 loop spans 16 amino acids. Trimming took 5 bases from V and 0 from J; bases not matched to a gene: 7. The DNA of the CDR3 is TGCGCCAGCAGTTCAACTAGCGGATCTAGCACAGATACGCAGTATTTT. Translated: CASSSTSGSSTDTQYF.

This sequence joins TRBV12-3 or TRBV12-4 and TRBJ1-2; no clear D gene. Trimming took off 3 bases at V and 5 bases at J, with 7 bases between the two ends. The CDR3 is 12 amino acids. This chain's CDR3 is CASSFREYGYTF. CDR3 nucleotide sequence: TGTGCCAGCAGTTTTCGGGAATATGGCTACACCTTC.

The gene calls are TRBV7-2 and TRBJ2-1; tentatively, D is TRBD1 (6 bases). V lost 1 base, J lost 6 bases, and 16 bases lay in between. CDR1 and CDR2 (germline): SGHTA, FQGNSA. The CDR3 covers 16 residues. The CDR3, as DNA: TGTGCCAGCAGCTTAGTTCGGGCAGGGGTTGGCAATGAGCAGTTCTTC. This gives the protein CASSLVRAGVGNEQFF.

The chain couples TRBV6-6 to TRBJ1-1; no clear D. There are 15 residues in the CDR3. The V end lost 0 bases, the J end lost 0 bases, and 8 bases lay between the germline ends. Germline values: CDR1 MNHNY, CDR2 SVGAGI (reference sequence). The CDR3 coding sequence is TGTGCCAGCAGTTACTCGATGGGCCTGAACACTGAAGCTTTCTTT. Translation: CASSYSMGLNTEAFF.

The gene calls are TRBV13 and TRBJ2-3; 16 bases match TRBD2. This CDR3 is 17 amino acids long. V gave up 5 bases and J gave up 4 bases; unmatched junction bases: 6. Germline CDR1 PRHDT, CDR2 FYEKMQ (reference sequence). The chain's CDR3 is CASSTGLAGGPSDTQYF. CDR3 DNA sequence: TGTGCCAGCAGCACGGGACTAGCGGGGGGGCCCTCAGATACGCAGTATTTT.

This sequence joins TRBV6-5 and TRBJ2-2; weak D call: TRBD1 (5 bases). V lost 2 bases to trimming and J lost 6 bases, with 10 bases between them. This CDR3 region has 14 residues. Looked up from germline, CDR1 is MNHEY and CDR2 is SVGAGI. The CDR3 loop is CASSYAGNAGELFF. The CDR3 nucleotides read TGTGCCAGCAGTTACGCAGGGAATGCCGGGGAGCTGTTTTTT.

The chain has TRBV18 and TRBJ1-2; 7 nucleotides align to TRBD1. Trimming removed 3 bases from V and 8 bases from J; junction bases left unmatched: 12. The germline gives CDR1 KGHSH, CDR2 LQKENI. The CDR3 totals 15 residues. CDR3 amino acids: CASSPVRGSPLGYTF. In DNA form, the CDR3 reads TGTGCCAGCTCACCGGTCAGGGGGTCTCCCCTGGGCTACACCTTC.

In this sample, this clone turned up once. The chain combines TRBV7-2 with TRBJ2-3; tentatively, D is TRBD2 (5 bases). Germline V CDR1 and CDR2: SGHTA, FQGNSA. The CDR3 loop spans 16 amino acids. The V gene lost 5 bases and the J gene lost 3 bases, with 18 bases spanning the gap. This chain's CDR3 is CASSQRAASITDTQYF. The CDR3 nucleotides read TGTGCCAGCAGCCAAAGAGCGGCTTCGATTACAGATACGCAGTATTTT.

V gene TRBV9 combines with J gene TRBJ2-7, with D uncertain. The germline CDR1 and CDR2 sequences are SGDLS and YYNGEE. This CDR3 is 14 amino acids long. Trimming cost V 0 bases and J 2 bases, with 9 bases left between them. The CDR3 protein is CASSVGNGPYEQYF. The CDR3 DNA reads as TGTGCCAGCAGCGTAGGAAATGGCCCCTACGAGCAGTACTTC. The full variable domain, with the rest looked up from reference TRBV9 and TRBJ2-7, is DSGVTQTPKHLITATGQRVTLRCSPRSGDLSVYWYQQSLDQGLQFLIQYYNGEERAKGNILERFSAQQFPDLHSELNLSSLELGDSALYFCASSVGNGPYEQYFGPGTRLTVT.

The genes are TRBV11-1 and TRBJ1-1; no firm D call. This CDR3 region has 14 residues. The V and J ends lost 3 bases and 1 base respectively, with 9 bases between them. Germline-derived CDR1 and CDR2 are SGHAT and FQDESV (reference sequence). The CDR3: CASSFMTTNTEAFF. The CDR3 nucleotides are TGTGCCAGCAGCTTTATGACAACGAACACTGAAGCTTTCTTT.

V is TRBV11-3 and J is TRBJ2-7, with 7 positions matching TRBD1. The CDR3 runs to 16 residues. Germline lookup yields CDR1 SGHNT and CDR2 YENEEA. V was pared by 5 bases and J by 0 bases, with 10 bases of the junction left unmatched. The CDR3 region is CASSARFWDSSYEQYF. The CDR3 DNA follows: TGTGCCAGCAGCGCTCGTTTTTGGGACAGCTCCTACGAGCAGTACTTC.

This rearrangement joins TRBV27 to TRBJ1-5, with 10 bases that match TRBD1. The CDR3 is 15 amino acids. Per the germline V gene, CDR1 is MNHEY and CDR2 is SMNVEV (reference sequence). With V trimmed by 4 bases and J by 7 bases, 7 bases remained unmatched. CDR3 amino acids: CASSSGTGEGQPQHF. The CDR3 DNA reads TGTGCCAGCAGTTCCGGGACAGGGGAAGGCCAGCCCCAGCATTTT.

This chain connects TRBV19 to TRBJ1-5; D may be TRBD1 (6 bases). Germline values: CDR1 LNHDA, CDR2 SQIVND (reference sequence). The V gene lost 7 bases and the J gene lost 1 base, with 23 bases spanning the gap. The CDR3 spans 18 residues. CDR3 sequence: CASTEGQRKSLSNQPQHF. The CDR3 DNA is TGTGCCAGTACGGAAGGACAGCGAAAGTCGTTAAGCAATCAGCCCCAGCATTTT.

The chain joins TRBV10-3 to TRBJ2-7; 8 bases fit TRBD1. The germline V gene encodes CDR1 ENHRY and CDR2 SYGVKD. The CDR3 totals 13 residues. J lost 3 bases, V lost 6 bases, and 4 bases had no gene match. CDR3 bases: TGTGCCATCAGCTCTGGGACAGGCTACGAGCAGTACTTC. It codes for CAISSGTGYEQYF.

The chain joins TRBV30 to TRBJ1-5, with TRBD1 identical over 7 bases. This CDR3 is built from 16 residues. Unmatched junction bases numbered 8, after V lost 2 bases and J lost 1 base. CDR1 GTSNPN and CDR2 SVGIG come from the germline V gene (reference sequence). In nucleotides, the CDR3 is TGTGCCTGGAGTCCGACAGGGATTTCGAGCAATCAGCCCCAGCATTTT. It encodes CAWSPTGISSNQPQHF.

The chain recombines TRBV2 with TRBJ1-1; no clear D. Deletions cut 0 bases from V and 8 bases from J, with 10 bases between. The CDR3 consists of 13 residues. Germline V lookup: CDR1 SNHLY, CDR2 FYNNEI. CDR3 DNA sequence: TGTGCCAGCAGTGAAGCGCTTCAAGGGGAAGCTTTCTTT. Amino acids: CASSEALQGEAFF.

This clone was observed a single time. The rearrangement uses TRBV5-1 and TRBJ1-4; weak D call: TRBD1 (5 bases). The V end was cut by 3 bases, the J end by 2 bases, with 8 bases between. The CDR3 consists of 14 residues. Germline loops: CDR1 SGHRS, CDR2 YFSETQ. CDR3 amino acids: CASSSGMTNEKLFF. The DNA of the CDR3 is TGCGCCAGCAGCTCAGGGATGACTAATGAAAAACTGTTTTTT.

This CDR3 is CASSLQGGLDTQYF. The CDR3 DNA reads TGTGCCAGCAGCTTACAGGGGGGATTGGATACGCAGTATTTT. V is TRBV7-2 and J is TRBJ2-3; possibly TRBD1 for D (7 bases). The CDR3 consists of 14 residues. Trimming removed 2 bases from V and 6 bases from J, with 12 bases in between. The germline gives CDR1 SGHTA, CDR2 FQGNSA.

The chain has TRBV3-1 (or the pseudogene TRBV3-2) and TRBJ1-1; no clear D. V gave up 0 bases and J gave up 2 bases, with 13 bases separating them. There are 16 residues in the CDR3. CDR1 is LGHDT and CDR2 is YNNKEL in the germline V gene (reference sequence). The CDR3 sequence is CASSQDWAGVNTEAFF. The CDR3, as DNA: TGTGCCAGCAGCCAAGATTGGGCAGGCGTTAACACTGAAGCTTTCTTT.

The chain couples TRBV7-9 to TRBJ1-5, with D tentatively TRBD1 (5 bases). V gave up 3 bases and J gave up 4 bases, with 10 bases separating them. The CDR3 runs 14 residues. CDR1 and CDR2 (germline): SEHNR, FQNEAQ (reference sequence). In nucleotides, the CDR3 is TGTGCCAGCAGCTTGGCCGGACATAATCAGCCCCAGCATTTT. Protein: CASSLAGHNQPQHF.

The V gene is TRBV29-1, the J gene TRBJ2-2; a weak D match, TRBD1 (6 bases). CDR1 and CDR2 from the germline V gene are SQVTM and ANQGSEA. There are 14 residues in the CDR3. V shed 5 bases and J shed 0 bases, with 10 bases lying between them. DNA of the CDR3: TGCAGCGTTTCACAGGGTACGAACACCGGGGAGCTGTTTTTT. Protein: CSVSQGTNTGELFF.